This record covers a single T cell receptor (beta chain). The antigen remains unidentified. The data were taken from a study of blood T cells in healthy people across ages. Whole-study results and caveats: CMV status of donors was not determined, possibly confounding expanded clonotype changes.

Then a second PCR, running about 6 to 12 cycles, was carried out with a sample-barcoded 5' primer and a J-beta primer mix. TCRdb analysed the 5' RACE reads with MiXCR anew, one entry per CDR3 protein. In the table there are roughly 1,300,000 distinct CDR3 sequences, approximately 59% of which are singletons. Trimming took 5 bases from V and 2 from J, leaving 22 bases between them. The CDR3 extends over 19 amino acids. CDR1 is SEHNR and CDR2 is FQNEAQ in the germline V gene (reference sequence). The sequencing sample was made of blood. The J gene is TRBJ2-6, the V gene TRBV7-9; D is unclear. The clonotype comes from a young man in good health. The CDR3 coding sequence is TGTGCCAGCAGCCCATCTGTCCTCACTACTATCACTGGGGCCAACGTCCTGACTTTC. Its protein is CASSPSVLTTITGANVLTF.